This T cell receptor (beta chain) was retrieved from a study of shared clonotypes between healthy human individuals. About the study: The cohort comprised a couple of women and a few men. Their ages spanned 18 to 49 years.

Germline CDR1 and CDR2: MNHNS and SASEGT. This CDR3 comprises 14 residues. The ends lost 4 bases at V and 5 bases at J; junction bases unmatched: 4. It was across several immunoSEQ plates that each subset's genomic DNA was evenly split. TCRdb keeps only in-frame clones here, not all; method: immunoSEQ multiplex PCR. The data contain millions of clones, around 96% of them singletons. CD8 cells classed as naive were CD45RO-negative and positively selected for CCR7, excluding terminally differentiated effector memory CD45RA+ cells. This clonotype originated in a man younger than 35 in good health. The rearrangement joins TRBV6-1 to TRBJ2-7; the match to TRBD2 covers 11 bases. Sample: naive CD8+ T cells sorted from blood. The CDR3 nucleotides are TGTGCCAGCAGTGGTACTAGCGGGAGTGACGAGCAGTACTTC. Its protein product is CASSGTSGSDEQYF.